Listed below are T cell receptor beta chains from one sample, sequenced in a study of T-cell memory formation after mild COVID-19. TCRdb independently ran MiXCR on the 5' RACE reads; one entry per CDR3 protein. The sample gives about 260,000 distinct CDR3 sequences, under 8.5% of which show up once; about 22% is in the top ten. The sequencing input was PBMCs or a T cell subset sorted from them (not recorded which). These receptor sequences come from a man aged 18 to 35 who had mild COVID-19 (a few samples of this study predate the infection). Cell type and time point are not known. The CDR3 runs from the conserved cysteine through the conserved F or W. D genes are given only for firm matches.

v_call,j_call,d_call,cdr3_aa
TRBV3-1,TRBJ1-1,.,CASSREDTEAFF
TRBV4-1,TRBJ2-5,.,CASSQSADQETQYF
TRBV11-2,TRBJ2-1,TRBD2,CASSVYPGTSGGAAKNEQFF
TRBV6-2/TRBV6-3,TRBJ1-3,.,CASSPRTIMSSGNTIYF
TRBV9,TRBJ2-1,.,CASSGGRYEQFF
TRBV7-2,TRBJ2-2,.,CASSLVPQGGTGELFF
TRBV18,TRBJ2-7,TRBD2,CASSPVAGGLMNYEQYF
TRBV9,TRBJ2-5,TRBD1,CASSTRTGIQETQYF
TRBV5-1,TRBJ1-2,.,CASSLSRDYGYTF
TRBV3-1,TRBJ2-5,TRBD2,CASSDGTSGETQYF
TRBV7-2,TRBJ2-3,.,CASSPPSAYTQYF
TRBV5-1,TRBJ2-7,TRBD1,CASSPDRAREQYF
TRBV4-2,TRBJ2-3,TRBD2,CASSQERGSSTDTQYF
TRBV5-5,TRBJ2-3,.,CASSLVSGAADTQYF
TRBV4-2,TRBJ2-2,TRBD2,CASSLMTGTSGGLGTGELFF
TRBV9,TRBJ1-1,.,CASSVDEGIEAFF
TRBV20-1,TRBJ1-2,TRBD1,CSARASGQGARGGYTF
TRBV7-3,TRBJ2-3,.,CASSLPQDTQYF
TRBV20-1,TRBJ2-7,.,CSARASSGPRYEQYF
TRBV9,TRBJ2-2,.,CASSVDRAGTGELFF
TRBV6-5,TRBJ2-2,.,CASSYSRDTGELFF
TRBV5-5,TRBJ1-5,.,CASSLQPYSNQPQHF
TRBV30,TRBJ2-2,.,CAWRSPGTGSTGELFF
TRBV12-3/TRBV12-4,TRBJ2-7,.,CASSGNTAYEQYF
TRBV19,TRBJ2-1,TRBD2,CASRRVSGGLGRQFF
TRBV28,TRBJ1-5,.,CASSTQGGISNQPQHF
TRBV7-2,TRBJ2-5,.,CASSLSWEETQYF
TRBV6-5,TRBJ2-2,.,CASSYSIGELFF
TRBV7-8,TRBJ1-5,.,CASSLQDGQPQHF
TRBV4-1,TRBJ2-5,.,CASSPVGVETQYF
TRBV12-3/TRBV12-4,TRBJ1-5,.,CASRQFIPGCNQPQHF